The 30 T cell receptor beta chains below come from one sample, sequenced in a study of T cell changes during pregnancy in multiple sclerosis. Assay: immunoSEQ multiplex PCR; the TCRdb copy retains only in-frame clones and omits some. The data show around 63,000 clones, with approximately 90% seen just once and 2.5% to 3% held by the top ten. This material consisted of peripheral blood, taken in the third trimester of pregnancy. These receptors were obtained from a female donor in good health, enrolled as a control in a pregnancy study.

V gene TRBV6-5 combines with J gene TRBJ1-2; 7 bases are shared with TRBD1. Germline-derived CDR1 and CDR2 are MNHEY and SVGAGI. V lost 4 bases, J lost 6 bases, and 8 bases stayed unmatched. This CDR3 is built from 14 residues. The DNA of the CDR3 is TGTGCCAGCAGTTCTCCGGGACAGATGAATGGCTACACCTTC. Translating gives CASSSPGQMNGYTF.

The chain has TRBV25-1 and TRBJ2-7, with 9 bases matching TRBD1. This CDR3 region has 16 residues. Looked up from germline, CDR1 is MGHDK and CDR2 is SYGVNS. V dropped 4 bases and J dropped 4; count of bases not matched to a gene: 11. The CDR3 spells CASSAGGIQGAYEQYF. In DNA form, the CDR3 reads TGTGCCAGCAGTGCAGGGGGGATACAGGGGGCATACGAGCAGTACTTC.

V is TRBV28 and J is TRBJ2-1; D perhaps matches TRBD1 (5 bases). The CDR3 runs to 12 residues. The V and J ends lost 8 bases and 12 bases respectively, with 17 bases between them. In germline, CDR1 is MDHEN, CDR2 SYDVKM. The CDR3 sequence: CASVLQGGGQFF. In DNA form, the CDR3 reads TGTGCCAGCGTTCTCCAGGGTGGCGGGCAGTTCTTC.

DNA for the CDR3: TGTGCCAGCAGCGCCCGTGAACAGGGATGGGAAGCTTTCTTT. It encodes CASSAREQGWEAFF. V and J are TRBV11-3 and TRBJ1-1; D is perhaps TRBD1 (6 bases). V lost 5 bases to trimming and J lost 8 bases, with 18 bases between them. The CDR3 is 14 residues long. Germline V gene sequence: CDR1 SGHNT, CDR2 YENEEA.

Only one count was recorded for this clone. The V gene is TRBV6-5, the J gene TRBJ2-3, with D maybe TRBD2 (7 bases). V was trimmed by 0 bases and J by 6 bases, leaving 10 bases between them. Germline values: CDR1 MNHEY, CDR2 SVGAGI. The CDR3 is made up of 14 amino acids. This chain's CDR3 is CASSYSRGGDTQYF. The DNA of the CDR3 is TGTGCCAGCAGTTACTCCAGGGGAGGGGATACGCAGTATTTT.

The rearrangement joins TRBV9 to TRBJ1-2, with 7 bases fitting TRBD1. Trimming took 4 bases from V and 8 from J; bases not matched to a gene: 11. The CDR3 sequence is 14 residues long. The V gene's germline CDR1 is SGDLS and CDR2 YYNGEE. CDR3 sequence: CASSISGQDGGYTF. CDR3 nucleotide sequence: TGTGCCAGCAGCATTTCCGGACAGGATGGAGGCTACACCTTC.

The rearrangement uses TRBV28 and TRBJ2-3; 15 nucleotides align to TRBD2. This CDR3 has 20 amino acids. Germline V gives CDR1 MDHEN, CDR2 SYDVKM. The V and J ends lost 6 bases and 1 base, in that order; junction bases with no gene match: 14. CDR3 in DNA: TGTGCCAGCAGAGGGGGACTAGCGGGGGGCCTACCTCCCCGCACAGATACGCAGTATTTT. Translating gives CASRGGLAGGLPPRTDTQYF.

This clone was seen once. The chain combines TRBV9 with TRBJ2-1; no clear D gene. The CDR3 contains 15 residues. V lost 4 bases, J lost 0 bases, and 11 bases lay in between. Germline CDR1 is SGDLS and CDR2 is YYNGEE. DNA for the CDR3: TGTGCCAGCAGCCCCCCCCTCAGCTCCTACAATGAGCAGTTCTTC. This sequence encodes CASSPPLSSYNEQFF.

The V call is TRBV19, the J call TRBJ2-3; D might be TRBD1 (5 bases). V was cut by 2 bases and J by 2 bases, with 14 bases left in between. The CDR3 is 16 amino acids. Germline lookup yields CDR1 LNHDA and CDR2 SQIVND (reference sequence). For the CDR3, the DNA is TGTGCCAGTAGTATAAGTGCAGGGATTTTCACAGATACGCAGTATTTT. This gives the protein CASSISAGIFTDTQYF.

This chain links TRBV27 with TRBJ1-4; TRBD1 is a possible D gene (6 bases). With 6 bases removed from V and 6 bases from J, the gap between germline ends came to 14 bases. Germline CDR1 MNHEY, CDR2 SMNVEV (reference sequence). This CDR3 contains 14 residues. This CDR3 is CASSRTVDYEKLFF. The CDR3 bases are TGTGCCAGCAGCAGGACAGTGGATTATGAAAAACTGTTTTTT.

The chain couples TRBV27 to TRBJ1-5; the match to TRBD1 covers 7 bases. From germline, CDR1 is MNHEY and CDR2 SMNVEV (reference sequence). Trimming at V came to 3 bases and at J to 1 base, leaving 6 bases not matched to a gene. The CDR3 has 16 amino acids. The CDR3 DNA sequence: TGTGCCAGCAGTTTTTCAGGGGGGAAGAGCAATCAGCCCCAGCATTTT. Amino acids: CASSFSGGKSNQPQHF.

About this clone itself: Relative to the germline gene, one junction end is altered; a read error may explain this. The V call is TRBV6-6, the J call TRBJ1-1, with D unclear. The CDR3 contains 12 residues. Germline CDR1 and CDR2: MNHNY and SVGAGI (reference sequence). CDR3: CASSYSNSEAFF. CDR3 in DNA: TGTGCCAGCAGTTACTCGAACAGTGAAGCTTTCTTT.

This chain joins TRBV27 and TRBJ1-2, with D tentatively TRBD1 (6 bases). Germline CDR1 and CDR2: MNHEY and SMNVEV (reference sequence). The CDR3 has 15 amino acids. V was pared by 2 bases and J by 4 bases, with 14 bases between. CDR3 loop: CASSLAGVEFYGYTF. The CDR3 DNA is TGTGCCAGCAGTTTAGCAGGGGTGGAGTTCTATGGCTACACCTTC.

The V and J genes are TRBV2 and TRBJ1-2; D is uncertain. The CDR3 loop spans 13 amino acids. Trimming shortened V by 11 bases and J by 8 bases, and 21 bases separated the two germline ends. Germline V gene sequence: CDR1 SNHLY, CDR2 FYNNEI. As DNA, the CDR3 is TGTGCCGGTTTGACTCAACTGGGTGAAGGCTACACCTTC. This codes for CAGLTQLGEGYTF.

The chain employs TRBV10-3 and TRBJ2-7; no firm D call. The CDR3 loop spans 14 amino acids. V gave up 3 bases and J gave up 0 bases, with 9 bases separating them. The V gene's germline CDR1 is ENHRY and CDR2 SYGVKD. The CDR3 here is CAISDYLSSYEQYF. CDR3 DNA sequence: TGTGCCATCAGTGACTACCTGAGCTCCTACGAGCAGTACTTC.

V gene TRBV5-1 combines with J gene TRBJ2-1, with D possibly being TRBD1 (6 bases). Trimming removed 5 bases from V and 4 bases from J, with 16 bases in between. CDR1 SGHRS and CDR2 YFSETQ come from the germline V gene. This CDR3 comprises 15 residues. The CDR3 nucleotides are TGCGCCAGCAGGGCGGACAGTTTTAGTTACAATGAGCAGTTCTTC. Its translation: CASRADSFSYNEQFF.

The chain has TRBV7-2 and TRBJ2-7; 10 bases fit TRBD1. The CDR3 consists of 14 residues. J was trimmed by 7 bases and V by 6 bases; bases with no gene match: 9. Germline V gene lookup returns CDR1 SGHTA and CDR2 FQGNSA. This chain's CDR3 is CASRTGTGVLEQYF. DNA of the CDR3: TGTGCCAGCAGAACCGGGACAGGGGTGTTGGAGCAGTACTTC.

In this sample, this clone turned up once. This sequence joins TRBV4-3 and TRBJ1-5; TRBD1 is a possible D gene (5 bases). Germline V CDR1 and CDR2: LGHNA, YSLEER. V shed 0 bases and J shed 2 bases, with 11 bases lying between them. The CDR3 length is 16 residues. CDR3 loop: CASSQDFRQRNQPQHF. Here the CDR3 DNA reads TGCGCCAGCAGCCAAGACTTCCGACAGCGCAATCAGCCCCAGCATTTT.

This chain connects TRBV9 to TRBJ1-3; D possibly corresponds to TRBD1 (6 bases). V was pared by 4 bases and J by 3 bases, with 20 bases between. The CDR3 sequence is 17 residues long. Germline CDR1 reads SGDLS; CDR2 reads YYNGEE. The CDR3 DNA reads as TGTGCCAGCAGCTTCGGAGCGGGGGCGCAAGGTGGAAACACCATATATTTT. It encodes CASSFGAGAQGGNTIYF.

Here the CDR3 reads CASSFRTGAYEQYF. CDR3 nucleotide sequence: TGTGCCAGCAGCTTCCGGACTGGAGCCTACGAGCAGTACTTC. The chain has TRBV5-4 and TRBJ2-7, with a possible D match to TRBD2 (5 bases). CDR1 is SGHNT, CDR2 YYREEE, per germline (reference sequence). V was trimmed by 2 bases and J by 2 bases, leaving 11 bases between them. The CDR3 is made up of 14 amino acids.

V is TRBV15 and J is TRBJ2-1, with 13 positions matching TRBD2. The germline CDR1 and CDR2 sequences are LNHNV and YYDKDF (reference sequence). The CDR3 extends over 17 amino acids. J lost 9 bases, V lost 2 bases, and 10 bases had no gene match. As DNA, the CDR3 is TGTGCCACCAGCAGACAGCCGGGACTAGCGGGAAAGGGTGAGCAGTTCTTC. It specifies CATSRQPGLAGKGEQFF.

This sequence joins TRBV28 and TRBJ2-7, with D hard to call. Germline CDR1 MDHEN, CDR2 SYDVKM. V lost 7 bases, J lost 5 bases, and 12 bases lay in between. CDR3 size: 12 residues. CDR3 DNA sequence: TGTGCCAGCAACCCAGGAAGTAACGAGCAGTACTTC. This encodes CASNPGSNEQYF.

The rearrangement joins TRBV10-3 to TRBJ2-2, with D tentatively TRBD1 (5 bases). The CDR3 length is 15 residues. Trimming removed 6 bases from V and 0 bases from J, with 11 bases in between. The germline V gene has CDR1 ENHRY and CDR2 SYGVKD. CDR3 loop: CAIRTESANTGELFF. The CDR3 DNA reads TGTGCCATCAGGACAGAGTCCGCGAACACCGGGGAGCTGTTTTTT.

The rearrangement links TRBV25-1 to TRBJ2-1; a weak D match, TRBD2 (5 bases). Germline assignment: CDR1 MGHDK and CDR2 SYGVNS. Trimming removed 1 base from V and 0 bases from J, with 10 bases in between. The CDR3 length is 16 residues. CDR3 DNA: TGTGCCAGCAGTGAATGGGTGGGAGTCTCCTACAATGAGCAGTTCTTC. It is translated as CASSEWVGVSYNEQFF.

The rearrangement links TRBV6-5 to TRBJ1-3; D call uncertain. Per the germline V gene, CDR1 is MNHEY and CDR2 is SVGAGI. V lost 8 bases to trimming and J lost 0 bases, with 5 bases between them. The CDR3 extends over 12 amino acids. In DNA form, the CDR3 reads TGTGCCAGCGGCTTCTCTGGAAACACCATATATTTT. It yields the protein CASGFSGNTIYF.

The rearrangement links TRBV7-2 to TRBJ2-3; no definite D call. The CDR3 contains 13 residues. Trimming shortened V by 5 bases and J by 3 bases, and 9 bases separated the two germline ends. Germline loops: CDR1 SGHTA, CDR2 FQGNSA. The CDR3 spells CASSLGPTDTQYF. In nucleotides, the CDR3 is TGTGCCAGCAGCCTAGGGCCGACAGATACGCAGTATTTT.

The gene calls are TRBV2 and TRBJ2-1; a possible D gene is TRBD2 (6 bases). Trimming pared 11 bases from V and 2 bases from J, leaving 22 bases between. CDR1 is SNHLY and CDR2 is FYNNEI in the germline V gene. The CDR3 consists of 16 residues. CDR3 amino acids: CAGLHSIGSTYNEQFF. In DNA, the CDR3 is TGTGCCGGCCTACATAGTATCGGGAGCACCTACAATGAGCAGTTCTTC.

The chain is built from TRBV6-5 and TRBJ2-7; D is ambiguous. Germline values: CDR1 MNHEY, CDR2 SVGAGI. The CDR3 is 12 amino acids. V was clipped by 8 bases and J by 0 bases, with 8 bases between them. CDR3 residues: CASLLSSYEQYF. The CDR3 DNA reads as TGTGCCAGCCTCCTAAGCTCCTACGAGCAGTACTTC.

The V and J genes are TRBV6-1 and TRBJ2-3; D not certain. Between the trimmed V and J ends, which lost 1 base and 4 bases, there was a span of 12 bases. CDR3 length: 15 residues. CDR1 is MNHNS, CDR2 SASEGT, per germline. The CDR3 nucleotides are TGTGCCAGCAGTGAAGTGGGTGCGAGCGCAGATACGCAGTATTTT. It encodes CASSEVGASADTQYF.

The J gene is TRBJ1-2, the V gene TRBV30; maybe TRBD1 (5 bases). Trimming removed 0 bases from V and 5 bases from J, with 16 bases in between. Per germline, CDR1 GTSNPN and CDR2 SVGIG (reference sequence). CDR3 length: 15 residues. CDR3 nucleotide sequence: TGTGCCTGGAGTGTACCTCCACAGGCGTTATATGGCTACACCTTC. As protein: CAWSVPPQALYGYTF.